This TCR beta chain was found in a study of shared clonotypes between healthy human individuals. V was clipped by 5 bases and J by 1 base, with 11 bases between them. The CDR3 has 14 amino acids. CDR1 and CDR2 (germline): KGHSH, LQKENI. Study donors comprised healthy, HIV-negative adults devoid of recent acute infection or vaccination. Several immunoSEQ plates received, in even portions, the genomic DNA of each subset. TCRdb's table, derived via immunoSEQ multiplex PCR, lists solely in-frame clones and lacks some. This sample carries about 380,000 clones, just over 95% of them seen once, and the ten largest clones take about 0.32%.

The sequence came from a man in his thirties or forties in good health. The sequencing sample was made of memory CD8+ T cells sorted from blood. Subset reported: CD45RO+ cells pooled with CCR7-negative TemRA cells. This chain connects TRBV18 to TRBJ1-1; D uncertain. Here the CDR3 DNA reads TGTGCCAGCTCATCGAAACAGCCGAACACTGAAGCTTTCTTT. This gives the protein CASSSKQPNTEAFF.